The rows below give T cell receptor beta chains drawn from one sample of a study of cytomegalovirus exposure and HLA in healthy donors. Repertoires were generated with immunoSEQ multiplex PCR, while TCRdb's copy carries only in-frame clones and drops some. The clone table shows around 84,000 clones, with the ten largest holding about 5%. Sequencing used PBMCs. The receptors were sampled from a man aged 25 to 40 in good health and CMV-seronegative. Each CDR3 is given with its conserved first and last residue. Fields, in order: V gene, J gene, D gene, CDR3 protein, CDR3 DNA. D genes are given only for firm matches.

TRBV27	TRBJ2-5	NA	CASSSRGIETQYF	TGTGCCAGCAGTTCAAGGGGCATAGAGACCCAGTACTTC
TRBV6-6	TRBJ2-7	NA	CASNVESYEQYF	TGTGCCAGCAATGTGGAGTCCTACGAGCAGTACTTC
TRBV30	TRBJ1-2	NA	CAWTGTLYGYTF	TGTGCCTGGACAGGAACCCTCTATGGCTACACCTTC
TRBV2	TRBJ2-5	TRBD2	CASSWTSGGRGETQYF	TGTGCCAGCAGTTGGACTAGCGGGGGCCGAGGGGAGACCCAGTACTTC
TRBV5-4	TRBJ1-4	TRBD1	CASSYGQGFTNEKLFF	TGTGCCAGCAGCTATGGACAGGGTTTCACTAATGAAAAACTGTTTTTT
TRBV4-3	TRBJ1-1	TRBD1	CASSLDRQGRELVKAFF	TGCGCCAGCAGCCTGGACAGACAGGGTCGGGAATTGGTGAAAGCTTTCTTT
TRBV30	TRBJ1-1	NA	CAWIAGFAYEAFF	TGTGCCTGGATAGCAGGGTTTGCTTACGAAGCTTTCTTT
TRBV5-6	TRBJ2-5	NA	CASSLDPTRETQYF	TGTGCCAGCAGCTTGGATCCCACGCGGGAGACCCAGTACTTC
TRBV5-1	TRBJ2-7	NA	CASSFLGGSYEQYF	TGCGCCAGCAGCTTCCTCGGGGGCTCCTACGAGCAGTACTTC
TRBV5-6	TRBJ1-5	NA	CASSLGTNQPQHF	TGTGCCAGCAGCTTGGGGACTAACCAGCCCCAGCATTTT
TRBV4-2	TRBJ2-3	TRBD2	CASSQGLAGALTTTDTQYF	TGTGCCAGCAGCCAAGGACTAGCGGGGGCCCTTACAACCACAGATACGCAGTATTTT
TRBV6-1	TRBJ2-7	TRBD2	CASSEGLAPYEQYF	TGTGCCAGCAGTGAAGGACTAGCGCCGTACGAGCAGTACTTC
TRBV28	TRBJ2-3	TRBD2	CASSSLAGGRIADTQYF	TGTGCCAGCAGCTCGTTAGCGGGAGGTCGTATCGCAGATACGCAGTATTTT
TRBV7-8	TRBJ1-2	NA	CASSIVREGYGYTF	TGTGCCAGCAGCATCGTACGAGAGGGCTATGGCTACACCTTC
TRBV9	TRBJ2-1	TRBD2	CASSVVGGSSYNEQFF	TGTGCCAGCAGCGTAGTCGGGGGGAGCTCCTACAATGAGCAGTTCTTC
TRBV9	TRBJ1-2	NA	CASTEGDSANYGYTF	TGTGCCAGCACCGAAGGGGACTCAGCTAACTATGGCTACACCTTC
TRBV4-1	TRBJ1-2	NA	CASSQDLGQGYNTF	TGCGCCAGCAGCCAAGATCTTGGGCAGGGTTATAACACCTTC
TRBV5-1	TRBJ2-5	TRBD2	CASSLTGTSGETQYF	TGCGCCAGCAGCTTGACCGGGACTAGCGGGGAGACCCAGTACTTC
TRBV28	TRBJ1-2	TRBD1	CASITWGQGTPGRYTF	TGTGCCAGCATCACTTGGGGACAGGGGACGCCTGGTCGCTACACCTTC
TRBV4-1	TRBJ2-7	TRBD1	CASSPTGTGGKAFYEQYF	TGCGCCAGCAGCCCGACCGGGACAGGGGGCAAGGCCTTTTACGAGCAGTACTTC
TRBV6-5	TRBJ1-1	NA	CASSYRGRNTEAFF	TGTGCCAGCAGTTATAGGGGGAGGAACACTGAAGCTTTCTTT
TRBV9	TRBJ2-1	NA	CASSVGRGGYNEQFF	TGTGCCAGCAGCGTAGGGAGGGGAGGATATAATGAGCAGTTCTTC
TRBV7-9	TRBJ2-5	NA	CASSLDRQETQYF	TGTGCCAGCAGCTTAGATCGCCAAGAGACCCAGTACTTC
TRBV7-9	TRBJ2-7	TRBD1	CASSSVGQDSSYEQYF	TGTGCCAGCAGCTCAGTGGGACAGGACAGCTCCTACGAGCAGTACTTC
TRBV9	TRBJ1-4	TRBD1	CASSARDREPTNEKLFF	TGTGCCAGCAGCGCCCGGGACAGGGAGCCCACTAATGAAAAACTGTTTTTT
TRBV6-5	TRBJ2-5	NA	CASRPLRLDQETQYF	TGTGCCAGCAGACCACTTAGACTAGACCAAGAGACCCAGTACTTC
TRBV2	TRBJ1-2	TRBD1	CASRVTGQGARYGYTF	TGTGCCAGCAGGGTAACGGGACAGGGGGCGAGATATGGCTACACCTTC
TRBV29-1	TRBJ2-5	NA	CSVGQARGETQYF	TGCAGCGTTGGACAGGCCCGCGGGGAGACCCAGTACTTC
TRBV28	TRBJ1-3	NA	CASLPQIKSGNTIYF	TGTGCCAGCCTTCCACAGATAAAATCTGGAAACACCATATATTTT
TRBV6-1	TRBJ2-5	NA	CASSGGARGQETQYF	TGTGCCAGCAGTGGGGGAGCCAGGGGCCAAGAGACCCAGTACTTC
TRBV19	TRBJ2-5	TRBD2	CARGTSSQETQYF	TGTGCCCGAGGGACTAGCTCTCAAGAGACCCAGTACTTC
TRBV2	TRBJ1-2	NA	CASRLQGQGGYTF	TGTGCCAGCAGACTACAGGGACAAGGTGGCTACACCTTC
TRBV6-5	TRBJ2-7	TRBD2	CASRPTSGEQYF	TGTGCCAGCAGGCCGACTAGCGGGGAGCAGTACTTC
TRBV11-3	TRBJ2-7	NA	CASSLGLGEQYF	TGTGCCAGCAGCTTAGGCCTCGGCGAGCAGTACTTC
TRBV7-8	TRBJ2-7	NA	CASSPEAGSSYEQYF	TGTGCCAGCAGCCCCGAGGCCGGTAGCTCCTACGAGCAGTACTTC
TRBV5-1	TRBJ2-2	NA	CASRGRLAENTGELFF	TGCGCCAGCAGAGGGAGGTTAGCGGAGAACACCGGGGAGCTGTTTTTT
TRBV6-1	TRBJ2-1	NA	CASRPTSSPYNEQFF	TGTGCCAGCAGACCCACATCTTCTCCCTACAATGAGCAGTTCTTC
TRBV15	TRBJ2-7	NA	CATSTRRDYEQYF	TGTGCCACCAGCACTAGGAGGGACTACGAGCAGTACTTC
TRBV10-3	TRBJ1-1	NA	CAISDGGPKAFF	TGTGCCATCAGTGATGGAGGGCCCAAAGCTTTCTTT
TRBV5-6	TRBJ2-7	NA	CASSLGAGHYEQYF	TGTGCCAGCAGCTTGGGGGCGGGGCACTACGAGCAGTACTTC
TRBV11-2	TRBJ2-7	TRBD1	CASSSTTGGHEQYF	TGTGCCAGCAGCTCCACGACAGGGGGCCACGAGCAGTACTTC
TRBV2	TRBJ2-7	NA	CASSAQNYEQYF	TGTGCCAGCTCCGCGCAGAACTACGAGCAGTACTTC
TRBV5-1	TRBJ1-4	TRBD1	CASSFSGGEKLFF	TGCGCCAGCAGCTTTTCAGGGGGGGAAAAACTGTTTTTT
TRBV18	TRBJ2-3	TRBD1	CASSPDRVANTQYF	TGTGCCAGCTCACCCGACAGGGTTGCGAATACGCAGTATTTT
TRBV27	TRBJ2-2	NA	CASSLIRGGELFF	TGTGCCAGCAGTTTAATTAGGGGCGGGGAGCTGTTTTTT
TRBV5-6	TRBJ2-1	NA	CASSLDGSSYNEQFF	TGTGCCAGCAGCTTGGACGGGAGCTCCTACAATGAGCAGTTCTTC
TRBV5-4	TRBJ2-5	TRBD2	CASSTRLAGEETQYF	TGTGCCAGCAGCACCCGCCTAGCGGGAGAAGAGACCCAGTACTTC
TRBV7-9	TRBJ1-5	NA	CASSLEGAQPQHF	TGTGCCAGCAGCCTAGAAGGAGCCCAGCCCCAGCATTTT
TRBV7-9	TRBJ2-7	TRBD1	CASRPTGDEQYF	TGTGCCAGCAGGCCTACAGGGGACGAGCAGTACTTC
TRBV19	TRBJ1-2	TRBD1	CASSAQGGQGIDYGYTF	TGTGCCAGTAGTGCCCAAGGTGGACAGGGGATTGACTATGGCTACACCTTC
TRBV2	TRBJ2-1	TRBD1	CASSGQGGNEQFF	TGTGCCAGCAGTGGACAGGGGGGCAATGAGCAGTTCTTC
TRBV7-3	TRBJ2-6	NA	CASSLFSGANVLTF	TGTGCCAGCAGCCTGTTCTCTGGGGCCAACGTCCTGACTTTC
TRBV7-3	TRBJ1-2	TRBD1	CASSSGGTDDYGYTF	TGTGCCAGCAGCTCAGGGGGGACAGACGACTATGGCTACACCTTC
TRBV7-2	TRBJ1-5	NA	CASSREGRAQPQHF	TGTGCCAGCAGCCGCGAGGGTCGGGCCCAGCCCCAGCATTTT
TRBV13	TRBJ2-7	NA	CASTKGEDSREQYF	TGTGCCAGCACCAAGGGAGAGGATTCTAGGGAGCAGTACTTC
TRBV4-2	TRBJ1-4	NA	CASSPGIGEKLFF	TGTGCCAGCAGCCCAGGGATAGGCGAAAAACTGTTTTTT
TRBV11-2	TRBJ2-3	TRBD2	CASSFRRLAGGTDTQYF	TGTGCCAGCAGCTTCCGGAGACTAGCGGGGGGCACAGATACGCAGTATTTT
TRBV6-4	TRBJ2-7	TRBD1	CASSEGGQGPYEQYF	TGTGCCAGCAGTGAGGGGGGACAGGGGCCCTACGAGCAGTACTTC
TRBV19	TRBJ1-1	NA	CASSISPGDTEAFF	TGTGCCAGTAGTATCTCCCCAGGGGACACTGAAGCTTTCTTT